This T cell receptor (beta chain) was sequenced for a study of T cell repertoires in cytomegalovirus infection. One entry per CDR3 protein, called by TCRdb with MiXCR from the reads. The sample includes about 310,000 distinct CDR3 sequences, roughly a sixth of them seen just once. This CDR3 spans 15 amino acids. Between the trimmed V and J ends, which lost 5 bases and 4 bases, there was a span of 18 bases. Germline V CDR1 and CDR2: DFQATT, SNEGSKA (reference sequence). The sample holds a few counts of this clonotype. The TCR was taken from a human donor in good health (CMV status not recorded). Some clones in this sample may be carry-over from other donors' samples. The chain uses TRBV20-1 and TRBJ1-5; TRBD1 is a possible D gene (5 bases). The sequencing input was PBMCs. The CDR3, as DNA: TGCAGTGCTCACAACCGCGACAGCTTTAATCAGCCCCAGCATTTT. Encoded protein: CSAHNRDSFNQPQHF.